The rows below give T cell receptor beta chains drawn from one sample of a study of control samples from healthy donors and cancer patients. Clones were read by immunoSEQ multiplex PCR, and TCRdb kept only the in-frame ones, dropping some. Of roughly 190,000 clones listed, 91% are singletons. Specimen: blood. Receptors were obtained from a woman aged 30 to 39 in good health. CDR3s include the opening cysteine and the closing phenylalanine or tryptophan. A D gene is named only where the DNA matches it firmly. Clone size, where shown, is once, few, many, or a class for clones that have expanded.

J gene | CDR3 length | D gene | clone size | V gene | CDR3 protein | CDR3 DNA
TRBJ2-7 | 16 | TRBD2 | - | TRBV4-2 | CASSQDGGDYSYEQYF | TGTGCCAGCAGCCAAGATGGGGGGGACTACTCCTACGAGCAGTACTTC
TRBJ2-3 | 15 | TRBD1 | - | TRBV28 | CASSGGDRASDTQYF | TGTGCCAGCAGTGGGGGGGACAGGGCGTCAGATACGCAGTATTTT
TRBJ1-6 | 17 | TRBD1 | - | TRBV6-4 | CASSADRSYPYNSPLHF | TGTGCCAGCAGTGCGGACAGGTCCTACCCTTATAATTCGCCCCTCCACTTT
TRBJ1-5 | 13 | - | - | TRBV6-2/TRBV6-3 | CASSHRANQPQHF | TGTGCCAGCAGTCACAGGGCGAATCAGCCCCAGCATTTT
TRBJ2-5 | 15 | TRBD1 | once | TRBV5-1 | CASSETGERQETQYF | TGCGCCAGCAGCGAGACAGGGGAGAGACAAGAGACCCAGTACTTC
TRBJ2-2 | 15 | TRBD2 | - | TRBV11-3 | CASSLGLAETGELFF | TGTGCCAGCAGCCTCGGACTAGCGGAGACCGGGGAGCTGTTTTTT
TRBJ2-3 | 15 | TRBD2 | - | TRBV6-1 | CASSELAGGADTQYF | TGTGCCAGCAGTGAACTAGCGGGGGGGGCAGATACGCAGTATTTT
TRBJ1-2 | 16 | TRBD1 | - | TRBV29-1 | CSVDLQGAGANYGYTF | TGCAGCGTTGATTTACAGGGGGCGGGGGCTAACTATGGCTACACCTTC
TRBJ1-6 | 15 | TRBD1 | - | TRBV6-2/TRBV6-3 | CASSYFPGQDWSLHF | TGTGCCAGCAGTTACTTCCCGGGACAGGACTGGTCCCTCCACTTT
TRBJ2-1 | 16 | TRBD1 | - | TRBV5-1 | CASSPGSGQGYNEQFF | TGCGCCAGCAGCCCCGGCTCGGGACAGGGATACAATGAGCAGTTCTTC
TRBJ1-1 | 14 | - | - | TRBV9 | CASSNLQGGTEAFF | TGTGCCAGCAGCAACTTACAGGGTGGGACTGAAGCTTTCTTT
TRBJ1-5 | 15 | - | - | TRBV28 | CASSFSRVDNQPQHF | TGTGCCAGCAGTTTCTCCAGGGTGGACAATCAGCCCCAGCATTTT
TRBJ1-4 | 16 | - | - | TRBV2 | CASSDRGRRANEKLFF | TGTGCCAGCAGTGATAGGGGTAGGAGGGCTAATGAAAAACTGTTTTTT
TRBJ2-3 | 16 | TRBD2 | - | TRBV7-2 | CASSIGLAGDYATQYF | TGTGCCAGCAGCATCGGACTAGCGGGAGATTATGCTACGCAGTATTTT
TRBJ2-2 | 15 | TRBD1 | once | TRBV18 | CASSPLTQGSGELFF | TGTGCCAGCTCACCACTCACACAGGGGAGCGGGGAGCTGTTTTTT
TRBJ2-3 | 16 | TRBD2 | - | TRBV7-3 | CASSLSPGLATDTQYF | TGTGCCAGCAGCTTATCCCCGGGACTAGCCACAGATACGCAGTATTTT
TRBJ2-7 | 15 | TRBD1 | - | TRBV3-1/TRBV3-2 | CASSPRQGVRYEQYF | TGTGCCAGCAGCCCCCGACAGGGGGTAAGGTACGAGCAGTACTTC
TRBJ1-2 | 14 | TRBD1 | - | TRBV10-3 | CAISESGGEYGYTF | TGTGCCATCAGTGAGTCAGGGGGCGAATATGGCTACACCTTC
TRBJ1-6 | 13 | TRBD1 | - | TRBV12-5 | CASSGQGASPLHF | TGTGCTAGTTCGGGACAGGGGGCATCACCCCTCCACTTT
TRBJ2-1 | 15 | TRBD2 | - | TRBV6-5 | CASRRLAGVYNEQFF | TGTGCCAGCAGAAGACTAGCGGGAGTGTACAATGAGCAGTTCTTC
TRBJ2-7 | 12 | - | - | TRBV12-3/TRBV12-4 | CASSPDSGEQYF | TGTGCCAGCAGTCCCGACAGCGGCGAGCAGTACTTC
TRBJ2-7 | 15 | TRBD2 | - | TRBV4-1 | CASSRLAGGVHEQYF | TGCGCCAGCAGTCGACTAGCGGGGGGGGTTCACGAGCAGTACTTC
TRBJ2-7 | 14 | - | - | TRBV5-8 | CASSYHRGTYEQYF | TGTGCCAGCAGCTATCATCGGGGAACCTACGAGCAGTACTTC
TRBJ2-6 | 15 | - | - | TRBV5-4 | CASSLAGPGANVLTF | TGTGCCAGCAGCTTGGCTGGGCCCGGGGCCAACGTCCTGACTTTC
TRBJ2-5 | 13 | - | - | TRBV6-5 | CASSPLGEETQYF | TGTGCCAGCAGTCCCCTCGGGGAAGAGACCCAGTACTTC
TRBJ2-3 | 15 | TRBD2 | once | TRBV4-3 | CASSQGLARADTQYF | TGCGCCAGCAGCCAGGGACTAGCGAGAGCAGATACGCAGTATTTT
TRBJ2-3 | 13 | TRBD1 | - | TRBV4-2 | CASSQGTGDTQYF | TGTGCCAGCAGCCAAGGGACAGGGGATACGCAGTATTTT
TRBJ1-2 | 13 | TRBD1 | - | TRBV19 | CASSSGGPYGYTF | TGTGCCAGTAGTTCAGGGGGCCCCTATGGCTACACCTTC
TRBJ1-1 | 10 | - | - | TRBV24-1 | CATRGTEAFF | TGTGCCACCAGGGGGACTGAAGCTTTCTTT
TRBJ2-1 | 11 | - | - | TRBV20-1 | CSGGNYNEQFF | TGCAGTGGGGGCAACTACAATGAGCAGTTCTTC
TRBJ2-5 | 13 | TRBD1 | - | TRBV30 | CAWSRDRGETQYF | TGTGCCTGGAGTCGGGACAGGGGAGAGACCCAGTACTTC
TRBJ2-3 | 14 | TRBD2 | once | TRBV6-6 | CASRSGGAPDTQYF | TGTGCCAGCAGGAGCGGGGGGGCCCCAGATACGCAGTATTTT
TRBJ2-3 | 14 | - | - | TRBV27 | CASSLAGGTDTQYF | TGTGCCAGCAGTTTAGCGGGTGGCACAGATACGCAGTATTTT
TRBJ2-1 | 15 | TRBD2 | once | TRBV7-7 | CASSPHSGIGNEQFF | TGTGCTAGCAGCCCACATAGCGGGATCGGCAATGAGCAGTTCTTC
TRBJ2-7 | 14 | TRBD1 | - | TRBV6-2/TRBV6-3 | CASSIRDRGDEQYF | TGTGCCAGCAGTATCCGGGACAGGGGTGACGAGCAGTACTTC
TRBJ1-1 | 13 | - | - | TRBV3-1/TRBV3-2 | CASSQEGRTEAFF | TGTGCCAGCAGCCAAGAGGGGAGGACTGAAGCTTTCTTT
TRBJ2-7 | 15 | - | few | TRBV19 | CASSISVAVSYEQYF | TGTGCCAGTAGTATCTCCGTAGCGGTCTCCTACGAGCAGTACTTC
TRBJ1-4 | 11 | - | - | TRBV28 | CASSLGEKLFF | TGTGCCAGCAGTTTAGGGGAAAAACTGTTTTTT
TRBJ2-1 | 15 | TRBD2 | once | TRBV18 | CASSPGTSGRDEQFF | TGTGCCAGCTCACCCGGGACTAGCGGGAGAGATGAGCAGTTCTTC
TRBJ1-5 | 14 | TRBD1 | - | TRBV19 | CASSPTGGPQPQHF | TGTGCCAGTAGTCCCACAGGGGGGCCTCAGCCCCAGCATTTT
TRBJ1-3 | 15 | TRBD1 | - | TRBV6-6 | CASSSTTGAGNTIYF | TGTGCCAGCAGTTCCACGACAGGGGCTGGAAACACCATATATTTT
TRBJ1-1 | 14 | - | - | TRBV6-2/TRBV6-3 | CASSRWDGNTEAFF | TGTGCCAGCAGTCGCTGGGACGGGAACACTGAAGCTTTCTTT